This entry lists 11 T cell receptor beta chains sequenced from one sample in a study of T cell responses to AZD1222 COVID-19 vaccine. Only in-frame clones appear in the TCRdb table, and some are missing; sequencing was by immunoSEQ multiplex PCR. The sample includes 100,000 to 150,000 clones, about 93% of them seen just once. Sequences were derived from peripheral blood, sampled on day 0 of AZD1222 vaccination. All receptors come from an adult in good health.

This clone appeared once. The CDR3 DNA sequence: TGTGCCAGTAGTATAGCCGGGGGCTCCTACGAGCAGTACTTC. Translating it yields CASSIAGGSYEQYF. The chain recombines TRBV19 with TRBJ2-7, with a tentative D call TRBD2 (6 bases). Trimming removed 1 base from V and 0 bases from J, with 7 bases in between. CDR1 is LNHDA and CDR2 is SQIVND in the germline V gene (reference sequence). This CDR3 has 14 residues.

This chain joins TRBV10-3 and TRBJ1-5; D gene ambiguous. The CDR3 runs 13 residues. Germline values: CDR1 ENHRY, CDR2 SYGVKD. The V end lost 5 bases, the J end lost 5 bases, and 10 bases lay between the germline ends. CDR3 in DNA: TGTGCCATCAGTCTTGAGGTGGATCAGCCCCAGCATTTT. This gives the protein CAISLEVDQPQHF.

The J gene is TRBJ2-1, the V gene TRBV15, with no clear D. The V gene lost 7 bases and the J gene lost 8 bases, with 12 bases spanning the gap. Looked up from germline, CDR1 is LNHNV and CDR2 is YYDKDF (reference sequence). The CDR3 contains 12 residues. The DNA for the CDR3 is TGTGCCACCAAGGGCTCCGGCCATGAGCAGTTCTTC. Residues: CATKGSGHEQFF. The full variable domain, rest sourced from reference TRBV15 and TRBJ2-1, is DAMVIQNPRYQVTQFGKPVTLSCSQTLNHNVMYWYQQKSSQAPKLLFHYYDKDFNNEADTPDNFQSRRPNTSFCFLDIRSPGLGDTAMYLCATKGSGHEQFFGPGTRLTVL.

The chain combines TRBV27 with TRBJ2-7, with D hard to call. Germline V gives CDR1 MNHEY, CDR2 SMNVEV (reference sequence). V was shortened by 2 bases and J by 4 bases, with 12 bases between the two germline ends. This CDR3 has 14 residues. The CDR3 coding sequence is TGTGCCAGCAGTTTAGGGCAGAATACATACGAGCAGTACTTC. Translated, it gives CASSLGQNTYEQYF.

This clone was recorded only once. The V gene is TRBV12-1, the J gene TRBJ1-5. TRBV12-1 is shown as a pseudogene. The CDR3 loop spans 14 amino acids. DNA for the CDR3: TGTGCCAGCAGCCTCGCGGTTGGCAATCAGCCCCAGCATTTT. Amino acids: CASSLAVGNQPQHF.

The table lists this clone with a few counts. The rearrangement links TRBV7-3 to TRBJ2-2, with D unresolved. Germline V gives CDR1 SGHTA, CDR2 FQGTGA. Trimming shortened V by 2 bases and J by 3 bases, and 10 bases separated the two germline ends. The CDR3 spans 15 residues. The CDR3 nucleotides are TGTGCCAGCAGCTTAGGCGGAATGCACACCGGGGAGCTGTTTTTT. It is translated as CASSLGGMHTGELFF.

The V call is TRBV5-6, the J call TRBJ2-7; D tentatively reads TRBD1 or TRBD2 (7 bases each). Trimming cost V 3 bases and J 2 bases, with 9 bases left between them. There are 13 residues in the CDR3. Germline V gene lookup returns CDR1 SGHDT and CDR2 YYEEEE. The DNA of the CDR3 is TGTGCCAGCAGCTCAGGGGGGGCCTACGAGCAGTACTTC. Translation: CASSSGGAYEQYF. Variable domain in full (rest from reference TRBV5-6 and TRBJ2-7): DAGVTQSPTHLIKTRGQQVTLRCSPKSGHDTVSWYQQALGQGPQFIFQYYEEEERQRGNFPDRFSGHQFPNYSSELNVNALLLGDSALYLCASSSGGAYEQYFGPGTRLTVT.

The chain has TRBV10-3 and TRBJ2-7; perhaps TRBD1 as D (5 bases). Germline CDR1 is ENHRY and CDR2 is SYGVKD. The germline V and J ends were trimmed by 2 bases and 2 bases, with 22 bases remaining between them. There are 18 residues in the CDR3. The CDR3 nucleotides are TGTGCCATCAGTGAGCGGCAGGGTGATCCTATAAACACCTACGAGCAGTACTTC. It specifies CAISERQGDPINTYEQYF.

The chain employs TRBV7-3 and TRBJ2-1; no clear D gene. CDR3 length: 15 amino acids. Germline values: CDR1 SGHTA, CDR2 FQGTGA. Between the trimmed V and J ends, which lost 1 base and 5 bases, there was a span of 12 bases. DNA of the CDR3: TGTGCCAGCAGCTTAATTTTAGCACCCCACAATGAGCAGTTCTTC. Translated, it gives CASSLILAPHNEQFF. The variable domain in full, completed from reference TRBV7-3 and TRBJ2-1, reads GAGVSQTPSNKVTEKGKYVELRCDPISGHTALYWYRQSLGQGPEFLIYFQGTGAADDSGLPNDRFFAVRPEGSVSTLKIQRTERGDSAVYLCASSLILAPHNEQFFGPGTRLTVL.

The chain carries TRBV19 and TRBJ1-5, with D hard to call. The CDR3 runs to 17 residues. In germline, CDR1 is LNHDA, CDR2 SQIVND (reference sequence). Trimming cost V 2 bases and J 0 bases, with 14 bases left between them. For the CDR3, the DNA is TGTGCCAGTAGTATAAGGTCTGTGAGCCATAGCAATCAGCCCCAGCATTTT. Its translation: CASSIRSVSHSNQPQHF.

The CDR3, as DNA: TGTGCCAGTAGTCTCAGCGGGACATCCCTCAATGAGCAGTTCTTC. Translation gives CASSLSGTSLNEQFF. This chain joins TRBV19 and TRBJ2-1, with TRBD2 as a possible D gene (7 bases). Germline values: CDR1 LNHDA, CDR2 SQIVND (reference sequence). Trimming stripped 5 bases from V and 6 bases from J, with 17 bases between. CDR3 length: 15 residues.